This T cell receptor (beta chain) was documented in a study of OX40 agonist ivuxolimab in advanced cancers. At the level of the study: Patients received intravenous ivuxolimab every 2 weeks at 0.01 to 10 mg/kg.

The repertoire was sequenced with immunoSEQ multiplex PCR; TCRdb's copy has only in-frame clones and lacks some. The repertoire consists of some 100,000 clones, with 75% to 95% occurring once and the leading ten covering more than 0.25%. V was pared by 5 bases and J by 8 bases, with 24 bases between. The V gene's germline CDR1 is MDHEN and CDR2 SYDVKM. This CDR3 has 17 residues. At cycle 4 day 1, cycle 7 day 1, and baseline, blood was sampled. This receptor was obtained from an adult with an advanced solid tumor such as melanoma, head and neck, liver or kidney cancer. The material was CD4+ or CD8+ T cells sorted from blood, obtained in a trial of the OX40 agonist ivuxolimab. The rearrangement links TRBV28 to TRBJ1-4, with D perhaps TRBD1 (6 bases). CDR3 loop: CASSLQDSTSTWEKLFF. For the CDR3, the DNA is TGTGCCAGCAGTCTTCAGGACAGCACCTCAACTTGGGAAAAACTGTTTTTT. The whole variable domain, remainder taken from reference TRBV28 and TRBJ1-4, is DVKVTQSSRYLVKRTGEKVFLECVQDMDHENMFWYRQDPGLGLRLIYFSYDVKMKEKGDIPEGYSVSREKKERFSLILESASTNQTSMYLCASSLQDSTSTWEKLFFGSGTQLSVL.